This TCR beta chain was found in a study of cytomegalovirus exposure and HLA in healthy donors. Study summary: An analysis done earlier identified more than 90 million unique TCR beta sequences from about 179 million T cells. General study results and limits: Among donors in an Asian-associated ancestry cluster, a later analysis reportedly found fewer N-insertions than the roughly 680-donor mean. Rare TCR sequences dominated, though some public TCRs recurred in many donors. A few chains linked to CMV were shown in vitro to be specific for CMV antigens.

The V gene lost 10 bases and the J gene lost 4 bases, with 13 bases spanning the gap. Germline V lookup: CDR1 LNHDA, CDR2 SQIVND (reference sequence). This CDR3 spans 12 amino acids. The primer mix had 60 Vbeta and 13 Jbeta primers. Libraries were prepared by immunoSEQ multiplex PCR; TCRdb keeps only in-frame clonotypes and omits some of them. This table holds 120,000 or so clones, under 85% found once. This clone was seen a single time. The antigen remains undetermined. The sample consisted of PBMCs. The J gene is TRBJ1-1, the V gene TRBV19, with D maybe TRBD1 (6 bases). This clonotype was sampled from a man younger than 35 in good health and CMV-seropositive. The CDR3 DNA is TGTGCCACCGAAACAGGGAGCACTGAAGCTTTCTTT. Protein product: CATETGSTEAFF. The variable domain in full, with the rest retrieved from reference TRBV19 and TRBJ1-1, is DGGITQSPKYLFRKEGQNVTLSCEQNLNHDAMYWYRQDPGQGLRLIYYSQIVNDFQKGDIAEGYSVSREKKESFPLTVTSAQKNPTAFYLCATETGSTEAFFGQGTRLTVV.